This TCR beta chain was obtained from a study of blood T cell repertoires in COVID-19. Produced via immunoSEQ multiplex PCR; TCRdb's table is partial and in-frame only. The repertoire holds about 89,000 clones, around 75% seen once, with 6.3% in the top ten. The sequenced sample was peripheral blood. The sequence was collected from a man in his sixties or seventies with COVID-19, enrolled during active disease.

The CDR3 coding sequence is TGCAGCGGCTTTCAGGGTGTCTATGGCTACACCTTC. It codes for CSGFQGVYGYTF. The chain links TRBV29-1 to TRBJ1-2; D possibly corresponds to TRBD1 (5 bases). Trimming removed 7 bases from V and 4 bases from J, with 13 bases in between. CDR1 SQVTM and CDR2 ANQGSEA come from the germline V gene. The length of the CDR3 is 12 residues.